This passage covers 4 T cell receptor beta chains from one sample sequenced in a study of T cell responses to AZD1222 COVID-19 vaccine. Sequencing used immunoSEQ multiplex PCR; TCRdb keeps in-frame clones, though not all of them. The data contain some 140,000 clones, under 95% of them seen just once; the ten biggest clones take up 3.1%. This specimen was peripheral blood, taken on day 0 of AZD1222 vaccination. The receptors were sampled from an adult in good health.

The chain has TRBV9 and TRBJ2-3, with D perhaps matching TRBD2 (5 bases). V lost 1 base to trimming and J lost 4 bases, with 7 bases between them. Germline CDR1 reads SGDLS; CDR2 reads YYNGEE. This CDR3 has 13 residues. CDR3 loop: CASSVTAADTQYF. The CDR3 DNA follows: TGTGCCAGCAGCGTAACAGCGGCAGATACGCAGTATTTT.

The V call is TRBV29-1, the J call TRBJ1-1; TRBD1 is a possible D gene (6 bases). The germline CDR1 and CDR2 sequences are SQVTM and ANQGSEA. This CDR3 contains 13 residues. V was pared by 8 bases and J by 10 bases, with 23 bases between. In DNA form, the CDR3 reads TGCAGCCCCCGGGGGGCGCAATTTTTGGGAGCTTTCTTT. Translation gives CSPRGAQFLGAFF.

This rearrangement joins TRBV7-9 to TRBJ2-2; D is unclear. CDR1 SEHNR and CDR2 FQNEAQ come from the germline V gene (reference sequence). The CDR3 extends over 13 amino acids. Trimming took 2 bases from V and 5 from J, leaving 6 bases between them. DNA of the CDR3: TGTGCCAGCAGCTTACAGGTTACCGGGGAGCTGTTTTTT. Amino acid sequence: CASSLQVTGELFF. The full variable domain, its missing parts supplied by reference TRBV7-9 and TRBJ2-2, is DTGVSQNPRHKITKRGQNVTFRCDPISEHNRLYWYRQTLGQGPEFLTYFQNEAQLEKSRLLSDRFSAERPKGSFSTLEIQRTEQGDSAMYLCASSLQVTGELFFGEGSRLTVL.

The V gene is TRBV28, the J gene TRBJ1-2; D remains ambiguous. Trimming shortened V by 6 bases and J by 4 bases, and 21 bases separated the two germline ends. Germline loops: CDR1 MDHEN, CDR2 SYDVKM. CDR3 length: 16 residues. CDR3 sequence reads: CASSPPIDSHGYGYTF. For the CDR3, the DNA is TGTGCCAGCAGCCCTCCTATTGACTCCCACGGCTATGGCTACACCTTC.